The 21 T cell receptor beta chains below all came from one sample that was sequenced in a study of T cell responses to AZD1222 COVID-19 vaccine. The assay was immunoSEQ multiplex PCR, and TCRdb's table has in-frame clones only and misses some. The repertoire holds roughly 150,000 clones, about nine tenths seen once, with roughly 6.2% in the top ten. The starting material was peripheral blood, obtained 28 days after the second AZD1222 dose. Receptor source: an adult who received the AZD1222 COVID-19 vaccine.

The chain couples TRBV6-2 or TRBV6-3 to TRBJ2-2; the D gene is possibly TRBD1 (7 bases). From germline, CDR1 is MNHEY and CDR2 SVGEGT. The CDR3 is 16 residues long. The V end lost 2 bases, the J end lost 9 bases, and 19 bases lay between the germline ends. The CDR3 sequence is CASSYGGGADSRELFF. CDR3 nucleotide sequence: TGTGCCAGCAGTTACGGAGGGGGCGCGGACAGCCGGGAGCTGTTTTTT.

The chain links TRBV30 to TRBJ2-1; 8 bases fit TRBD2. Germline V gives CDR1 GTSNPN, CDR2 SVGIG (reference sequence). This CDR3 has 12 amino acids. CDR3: CATGGLRNEQFF. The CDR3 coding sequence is TGTGCAACGGGGGGGCTGAGGAATGAGCAGTTCTTC.

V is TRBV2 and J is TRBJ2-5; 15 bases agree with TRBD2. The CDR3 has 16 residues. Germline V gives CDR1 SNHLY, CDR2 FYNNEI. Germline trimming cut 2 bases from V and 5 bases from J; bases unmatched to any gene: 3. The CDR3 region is CASSESGLAGGETQYF. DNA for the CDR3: TGTGCCAGCAGTGAATCTGGACTAGCGGGAGGGGAGACCCAGTACTTC.

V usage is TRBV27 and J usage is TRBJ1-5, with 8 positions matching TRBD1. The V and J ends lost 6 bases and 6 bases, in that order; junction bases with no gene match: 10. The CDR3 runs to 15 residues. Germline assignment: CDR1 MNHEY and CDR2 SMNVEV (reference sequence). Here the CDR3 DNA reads TGTGCCAGCAGAGCAGGGGGCGGCGGCTTTCAGCCCCAGCATTTT. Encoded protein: CASRAGGGGFQPQHF.

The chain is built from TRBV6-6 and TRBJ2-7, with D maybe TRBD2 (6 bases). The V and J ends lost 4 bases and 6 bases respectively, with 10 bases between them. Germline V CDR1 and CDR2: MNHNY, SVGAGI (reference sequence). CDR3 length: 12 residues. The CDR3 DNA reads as TGTGCCAGCAGTTTTGGGGGAGGCGAGCAGTACTTC. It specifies CASSFGGGEQYF.

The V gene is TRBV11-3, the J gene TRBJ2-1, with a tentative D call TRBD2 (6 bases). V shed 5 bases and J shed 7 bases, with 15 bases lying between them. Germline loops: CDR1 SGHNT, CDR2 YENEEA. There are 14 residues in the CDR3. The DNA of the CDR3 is TGTGCCAGCAGCGCGGGACTCCTTCCGAATGAGCAGTTCTTC. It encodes CASSAGLLPNEQFF.

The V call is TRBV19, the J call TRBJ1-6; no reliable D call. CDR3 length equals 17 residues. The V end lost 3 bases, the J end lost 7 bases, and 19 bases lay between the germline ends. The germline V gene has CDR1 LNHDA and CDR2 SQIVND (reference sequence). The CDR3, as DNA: TGTGCCAGTAGTATTCGTCCGCCGCCGAGTCCCAATTCACCCCTCCACTTT. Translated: CASSIRPPPSPNSPLHF.

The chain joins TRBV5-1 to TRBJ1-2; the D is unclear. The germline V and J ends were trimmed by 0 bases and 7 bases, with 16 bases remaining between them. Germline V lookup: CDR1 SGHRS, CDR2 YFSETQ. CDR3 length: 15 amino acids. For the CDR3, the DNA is TGCGCCAGCAGCTTGGACCCCTCAGCTAGCTCTGGCTACACCTTC. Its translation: CASSLDPSASSGYTF.

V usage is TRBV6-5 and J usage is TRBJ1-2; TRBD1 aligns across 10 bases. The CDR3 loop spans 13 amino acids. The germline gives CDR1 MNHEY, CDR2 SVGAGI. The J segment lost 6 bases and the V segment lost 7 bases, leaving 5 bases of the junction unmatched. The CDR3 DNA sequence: TGTGCCAGCAATAGGGACAGGGGTAATGGCTACACCTTC. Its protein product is CASNRDRGNGYTF.

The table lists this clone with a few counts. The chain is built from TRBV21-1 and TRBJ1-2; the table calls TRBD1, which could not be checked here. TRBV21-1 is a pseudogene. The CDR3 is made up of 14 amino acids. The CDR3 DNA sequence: TGTGCCAGCAGCAAGTGGGACAGTAACTATGGCTACACCTTC. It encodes CASSKWDSNYGYTF.

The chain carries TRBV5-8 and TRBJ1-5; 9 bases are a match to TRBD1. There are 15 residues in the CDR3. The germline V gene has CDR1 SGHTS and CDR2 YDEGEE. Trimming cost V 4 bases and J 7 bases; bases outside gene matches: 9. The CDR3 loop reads CASSPTGGINQPQHF. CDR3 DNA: TGTGCCAGCAGCCCGACAGGGGGGATAAACCAGCCCCAGCATTTT.

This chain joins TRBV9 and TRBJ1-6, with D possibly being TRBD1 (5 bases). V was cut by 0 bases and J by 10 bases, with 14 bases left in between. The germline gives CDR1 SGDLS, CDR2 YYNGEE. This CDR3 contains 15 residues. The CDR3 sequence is CASSVDWSGHSPLHF. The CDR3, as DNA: TGTGCCAGCAGCGTAGACTGGTCAGGGCACTCACCCCTCCACTTT.

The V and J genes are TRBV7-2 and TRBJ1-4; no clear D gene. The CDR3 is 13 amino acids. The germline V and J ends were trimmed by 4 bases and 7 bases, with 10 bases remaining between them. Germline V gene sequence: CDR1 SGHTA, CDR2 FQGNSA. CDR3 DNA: TGTGCCAGCAGCTCGCAGAGGGCTGAAAAACTGTTTTTT. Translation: CASSSQRAEKLFF.

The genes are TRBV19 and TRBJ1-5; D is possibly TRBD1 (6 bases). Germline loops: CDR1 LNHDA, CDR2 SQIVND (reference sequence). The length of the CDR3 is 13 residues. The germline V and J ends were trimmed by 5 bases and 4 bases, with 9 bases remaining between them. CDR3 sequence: CASSVQGNQPQHF. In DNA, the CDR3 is TGTGCCAGTAGTGTCCAGGGGAATCAGCCCCAGCATTTT.

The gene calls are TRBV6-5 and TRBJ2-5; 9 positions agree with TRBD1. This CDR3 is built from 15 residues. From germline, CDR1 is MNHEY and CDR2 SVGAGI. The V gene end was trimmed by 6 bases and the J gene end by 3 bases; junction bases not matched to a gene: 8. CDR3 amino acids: CASSIGTGTKETQYF. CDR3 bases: TGTGCCAGCAGCATTGGGACAGGGACTAAAGAGACCCAGTACTTC.

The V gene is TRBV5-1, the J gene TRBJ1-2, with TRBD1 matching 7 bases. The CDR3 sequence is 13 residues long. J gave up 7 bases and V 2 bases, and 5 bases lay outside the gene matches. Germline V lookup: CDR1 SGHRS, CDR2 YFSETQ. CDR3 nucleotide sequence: TGCGCCAGCAGCTTAGGGGGCGAGGGTGGCTACACCTTC. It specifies CASSLGGEGGYTF.

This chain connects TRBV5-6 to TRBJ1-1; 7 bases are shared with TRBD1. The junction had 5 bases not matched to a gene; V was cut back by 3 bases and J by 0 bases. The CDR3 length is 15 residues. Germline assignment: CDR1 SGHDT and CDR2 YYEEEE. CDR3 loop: CASSSPGQMNTEAFF. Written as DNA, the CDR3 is TGTGCCAGCAGCTCCCCGGGACAGATGAACACTGAAGCTTTCTTT.

Here the CDR3 DNA reads TGTGCCAGCAGCTTAGAGCGGGCGAACAATGAGCAGTTCTTC. As protein: CASSLERANNEQFF. This chain links TRBV7-6 with TRBJ2-1; D may be TRBD2 (6 bases). The germline V gene has CDR1 SGHVS and CDR2 FNYEAQ. CDR3 size: 14 residues. V dropped 1 base and J dropped 5 bases, with 9 bases sitting between them.

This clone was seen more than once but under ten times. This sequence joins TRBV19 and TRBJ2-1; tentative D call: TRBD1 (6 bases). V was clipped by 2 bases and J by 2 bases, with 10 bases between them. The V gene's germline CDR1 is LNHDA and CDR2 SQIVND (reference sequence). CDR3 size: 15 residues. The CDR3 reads CASSITGTPYNEQFF. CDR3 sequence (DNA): TGTGCCAGTAGTATAACAGGGACCCCCTACAATGAGCAGTTCTTC.

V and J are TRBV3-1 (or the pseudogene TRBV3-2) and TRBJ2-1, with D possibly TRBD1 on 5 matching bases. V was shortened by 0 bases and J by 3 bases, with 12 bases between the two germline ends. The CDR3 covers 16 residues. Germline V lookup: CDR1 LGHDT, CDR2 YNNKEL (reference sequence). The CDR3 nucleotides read TGTGCCAGCAGCCAAGATTTCACAGGTTACTACAATGAGCAGTTCTTC. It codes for CASSQDFTGYYNEQFF.

The CDR3 spells CASRFGGDSNQPQHF. The CDR3 DNA reads TGTGCCAGCAGATTTGGAGGGGATAGCAATCAGCCCCAGCATTTT. The gene calls are TRBV28 and TRBJ1-5, with D maybe TRBD1 (5 bases). The V end was cut by 6 bases, the J end by 0 bases, with 12 bases between. Germline V lookup: CDR1 MDHEN, CDR2 SYDVKM. This CDR3 has 15 residues.